These 25 T cell receptor beta chains originate from one sample sequenced in a study of blood T cell repertoires in COVID-19. The data were produced by immunoSEQ multiplex PCR, yet TCRdb's version contains in-frame clones alone and is incomplete. The table lists roughly 190,000 clones, around 84% of them singletons. The sequenced material came from peripheral blood. The source is a human donor in a cohort sampled during active COVID-19.

This chain uses TRBV12-3 or TRBV12-4 with TRBJ1-2; 7 bases line up with TRBD1. V lost 5 bases to trimming and J lost 1 base; unmatched junction nucleotides: 1. The CDR3 consists of 13 residues. CDR3 sequence (DNA): TGTGCCAGCAGTCGGGACAGTAACTATGGCTACACCTTC. Encoded protein: CASSRDSNYGYTF.

The V call is TRBV5-1, the J call TRBJ2-2, with TRBD2 matching over 10 bases. V shed 2 bases and J 6 bases; nucleotides not matched to a gene: 4. Per the germline V gene, CDR1 is SGHRS and CDR2 is YFSETQ. CDR3 length equals 15 residues. The CDR3 reads CASSFLAGGAGELFF. In DNA, the CDR3 is TGCGCCAGCAGCTTTTTAGCGGGAGGAGCCGGGGAGCTGTTTTTT.

This clone showed up many times. The chain combines TRBV10-3 with TRBJ1-2; 7 bases agree with TRBD1. This CDR3 contains 15 residues. In germline, CDR1 is ENHRY, CDR2 SYGVKD. V was pared by 2 bases and J by 4 bases, with 7 bases of the junction left unmatched. CDR3 in DNA: TGTGCCATCAGTGAGACGAGGGACAGTCCCTATGGCTACACCTTC. It codes for CAISETRDSPYGYTF.

The chain is built from TRBV7-8 and TRBJ2-5; D perhaps matches TRBD2 (5 bases). Trimming stripped 5 bases from V and 4 bases from J, with 14 bases between. The CDR3 loop spans 14 amino acids. Per the germline V gene, CDR1 is SGHVS and CDR2 is FQNEAQ. The CDR3 coding sequence is TGTGCCAGCAGCGGACTCTCGGGCCGAGAGACCCAGTACTTC. It codes for CASSGLSGRETQYF.

The rearrangement links TRBV10-3 to TRBJ2-1; D remains unclear. Germline V CDR1 and CDR2: ENHRY, SYGVKD. The CDR3 is 12 residues long. The ends were cut back, 4 bases at V and 8 bases at J, with 9 bases in the middle. The CDR3 bases are TGTGCCATCAGTGGGCAGTACGATGAGCAGTTCTTC. Its translation: CAISGQYDEQFF.

This chain links TRBV7-9 with TRBJ1-1; weak D call: TRBD1 (6 bases). Germline V gene lookup returns CDR1 SEHNR and CDR2 FQNEAQ (reference sequence). There are 15 residues in the CDR3. The V and J ends lost 1 base and 4 bases respectively, with 13 bases between them. CDR3 sequence (DNA): TGTGCCAGCAGCTTAGGTAATAGAGGGGGCACTGAAGCTTTCTTT. This translates into CASSLGNRGGTEAFF.

The chain links TRBV2 to TRBJ2-7; a weak D match, TRBD1 (6 bases). Germline loops: CDR1 SNHLY, CDR2 FYNNEI. This CDR3 contains 13 residues. The V and J ends lost 7 bases and 2 bases respectively, with 12 bases between them. This chain's CDR3 is CASTATGPYEQYF. The CDR3 DNA reads as TGTGCCAGCACCGCGACAGGACCCTACGAGCAGTACTTC.

This chain uses TRBV5-1 with TRBJ2-2, with D possibly matching TRBD2 (6 bases). The germline CDR1 and CDR2 sequences are SGHRS and YFSETQ. Trimming cost V 5 bases and J 5 bases, with 22 bases left between them. The CDR3 loop spans 17 amino acids. The CDR3 DNA sequence: TGCGCCAGCAGGGGGGGTAGCGGCCTTCGAGGGACCGGGGAGCTGTTTTTT. The encoded protein is CASRGGSGLRGTGELFF.

This clone was seen only once. This chain connects TRBV5-1 to TRBJ2-6; D is ambiguous. The V and J ends lost 0 bases and 2 bases respectively, with 9 bases between them. CDR1 and CDR2 (germline): SGHRS, YFSETQ. The CDR3 has 16 amino acids. CDR3 nucleotides: TGCGCCAGCAGCTTGGATTTGAGTGCTGGGGCCAACGTCCTGACTTTC. Its translation is CASSLDLSAGANVLTF.

The CDR3 nucleotides read TGTGCCAGCAGTTTCGGGGGACTGAACACTGAAGCTTTCTTT. This encodes CASSFGGLNTEAFF. The V call is TRBV28, the J call TRBJ1-1; a possible D gene is TRBD1 (5 bases). V was clipped by 3 bases and J by 0 bases, with 8 bases between them. The germline CDR1 and CDR2 sequences are MDHEN and SYDVKM. The length of the CDR3 is 14 residues.

This rearrangement joins TRBV6-5 to TRBJ2-2; D possibly corresponds to TRBD2 (5 bases). This CDR3 contains 12 residues. The germline V and J ends were trimmed by 4 bases and 8 bases, with 8 bases remaining between them. The V gene's germline CDR1 is MNHEY and CDR2 SVGAGI. Written as DNA, the CDR3 is TGTGCCAGCAGTTCAAGGGAGGGGGAGCTGTTTTTT. It yields the protein CASSSREGELFF.

This clone appeared a few times. The chain combines TRBV3-1 (or the pseudogene TRBV3-2) with TRBJ1-2; a weak D match, TRBD1 (5 bases). In germline, CDR1 is LGHDT, CDR2 YNNKEL (reference sequence). V was shortened by 4 bases and J by 7 bases, with 10 bases between the two germline ends. The CDR3 runs 12 residues. In DNA form, the CDR3 reads TGTGCCAGCAGCCCGGGGGGGGGTGGCTACACCTTC. This sequence encodes CASSPGGGGYTF.

A few counts support this clone. The genes are TRBV28 and TRBJ1-2, with unresolved D. This CDR3 is 13 amino acids long. Trimming took 9 bases from V and 7 from J, leaving 18 bases between them. Per the germline V gene, CDR1 is MDHEN and CDR2 is SYDVKM. The CDR3 coding sequence is TGTGCCAGTACACCGGGCCTGACTATTGGCTACACCTTC. It yields the protein CASTPGLTIGYTF.

The genes are TRBV29-1 and TRBJ1-1, with D unresolved. With 0 bases removed from V and 4 bases from J, the gap between germline ends came to 12 bases. The length of the CDR3 is 14 residues. Per germline, CDR1 SQVTM and CDR2 ANQGSEA. The DNA for the CDR3 is TGCAGCGTTGAAGATCCGAACGGAGTCACTGAAGCTTTCTTT. The encoded protein is CSVEDPNGVTEAFF.

The chain combines TRBV28 with TRBJ2-5; D uncertain. The germline V and J ends were trimmed by 6 bases and 5 bases, with 16 bases remaining between them. The CDR3 has 14 amino acids. Germline V CDR1 and CDR2: MDHEN, SYDVKM. CDR3 DNA: TGTGCCAGCAGCGGTCATATGCGGCCGGAGACCCAGTACTTC. Translating it yields CASSGHMRPETQYF.

This chain uses TRBV5-1 with TRBJ1-2, with D possibly matching TRBD1 (6 bases). The V and J ends lost 0 bases and 3 bases respectively, with 21 bases between them. The germline V gene encodes CDR1 SGHRS and CDR2 YFSETQ. This CDR3 is built from 18 residues. The CDR3 DNA reads as TGCGCCAGCAGCTTGGCCTTGGATGCTGACAGGACGTACTATGGCTACACCTTC. Translated: CASSLALDADRTYYGYTF. The full variable domain, completed using reference TRBV5-1 and TRBJ1-2, is KAGVTQTPRYLIKTRGQQVTLSCSPISGHRSVSWYQQTPGQGLQFLFEYFSETQRNKGNFPGRFSGRQFSNSRSEMNVSTLELGDSALYLCASSLALDADRTYYGYTFGSGTRLTVV.

The chain joins TRBV9 to TRBJ1-3; D might be TRBD1 (5 bases). The CDR3 is 17 amino acids. CDR1 is SGDLS, CDR2 YYNGEE, per germline. Trimming took off 3 bases at V and 0 bases at J, with 16 bases between the two ends. The CDR3 protein is CASSATPGGYSGNTIYF. The CDR3 DNA sequence: TGTGCCAGCAGCGCGACTCCGGGGGGTTACTCTGGAAACACCATATATTTT.

Only one count was recorded for this clone. The chain has TRBV27 and TRBJ1-4, with a possible D match to TRBD1 (6 bases). The CDR3 runs to 12 residues. Germline values: CDR1 MNHEY, CDR2 SMNVEV (reference sequence). With 6 bases removed from V and 7 bases from J, the gap between germline ends came to 9 bases. CDR3 region: CASRRGGEKLFF. As DNA, the CDR3 is TGTGCCAGCAGAAGGGGGGGTGAAAAACTGTTTTTT.

This sequence joins TRBV2 and TRBJ2-3, with 8 bases aligning to TRBD1. The ends lost 5 bases at V and 3 bases at J; junction bases unmatched: 7. Germline lookup yields CDR1 SNHLY and CDR2 FYNNEI. CDR3 length: 15 amino acids. The CDR3 nucleotides are TGTGCCAGCAGTCCCGGGACAGGACCGACAGATACGCAGTATTTT. It is translated as CASSPGTGPTDTQYF.

The chain combines TRBV5-6 with TRBJ2-1; D gene ambiguous. With 5 bases removed from V and 4 bases from J, the gap between germline ends came to 4 bases. Germline lookup yields CDR1 SGHDT and CDR2 YYEEEE. The CDR3 runs 11 residues. CDR3: CASRSYNEQFF. The CDR3 DNA sequence: TGTGCCAGCAGGTCATACAATGAGCAGTTCTTC.

The chain couples TRBV27 to TRBJ1-2; D unresolved. The germline CDR1 and CDR2 sequences are MNHEY and SMNVEV (reference sequence). V was clipped by 10 bases and J by 4 bases, with 16 bases between them. The CDR3 is 13 amino acids. The CDR3, as DNA: TGTGCCACCCCCGACGGGAGAGGCTATGGCTACACCTTC. This codes for CATPDGRGYGYTF.

A single count supports this clone. V gene TRBV5-4 combines with J gene TRBJ2-7, with 13 bases lining up with TRBD2. CDR1 and CDR2 from the germline V gene are SGHNT and YYREEE (reference sequence). The CDR3 is made up of 13 amino acids. The junction had 5 bases not matched to a gene; V was cut back by 3 bases and J by 11 bases. The chain's CDR3 is CASSSRTSGSEYF. The CDR3 DNA sequence: TGTGCCAGCAGCTCCCGGACTAGCGGGAGCGAGTACTTC.

This chain links TRBV28 with TRBJ1-5; D ambiguous. The CDR3 extends over 12 amino acids. Per germline, CDR1 MDHEN and CDR2 SYDVKM. V was clipped by 5 bases and J by 10 bases, with 12 bases between them. CDR3 sequence reads: CASSQYTQPQHF. The CDR3 nucleotides are TGTGCCAGCAGTCAATACACCCAACCCCAGCATTTT.

This chain connects TRBV19 to TRBJ1-5; maybe TRBD1 (6 bases). Germline V gene sequence: CDR1 LNHDA, CDR2 SQIVND (reference sequence). V was shortened by 7 bases and J by 6 bases, with 16 bases between the two germline ends. This CDR3 has 14 amino acids. CDR3 in DNA: TGTGCCAGTACCCTTGGGGCAGGGGTTCAGCCCCAGCATTTT. This codes for CASTLGAGVQPQHF.

The chain links TRBV20-1 to TRBJ2-3; 15 bases line up with TRBD2. Germline-derived CDR1 and CDR2 are DFQATT and SNEGSKA (reference sequence). This CDR3 region has 16 residues. The V segment lost 3 bases and the J segment 4 bases; nucleotides outside the gene matches: 5. CDR3 loop: CSASGTSGGWADTQYF. Here the CDR3 DNA reads TGCAGTGCTAGTGGGACTAGCGGGGGGTGGGCAGATACGCAGTATTTT.